This T cell receptor (beta chain) was sequenced for a study of CD8 T cells in ankylosing spondylitis. TCRdb re-analysed the 5' RACE reads in MiXCR, keeping a single row per CDR3 protein. The table lists about 130,000 distinct CDR3 sequences, about 6.5% of them singletons. The CDR3 extends over 14 amino acids. V lost 4 bases to trimming and J lost 3 bases, with 10 bases between them. The V gene's germline CDR1 is SGHRS and CDR2 YFSETQ. This clonotype was counted at least ten times. The material sequenced was blood, either unsorted or a sorted T cell fraction (not recorded which). The clonotype originates from a male donor with ankylosing spondylitis or in good health (not recorded which). This chain uses TRBV5-1 with TRBJ2-2; weak D call: TRBD2 (5 bases). This chain's CDR3 is CASSNRGHTGELFF. The CDR3 DNA follows: TGCGCCAGCAGCAATCGCGGGCACACCGGGGAGCTGTTTTTT.